These 11 T cell receptor beta chains came from one sample sequenced in a study of T cell clonality in common variable immunodeficiency. The table came from immunoSEQ multiplex PCR; TCRdb's copy has only in-frame clones and leaves some out. The data show 45,000 to 55,000 clones, with none appearing a single time. Sequencing was performed on peripheral blood mononuclear cells. The receptors were gathered from a person between 18 and 70 years old in good health.

Ten or more counts support this clone. Coverage ceases 3 residues before the CDR3 finishes, and the germline J gene fills in the end. The chain links TRBV7-2 to TRBJ1-4; perhaps TRBD1 as D (6 bases). With 5 bases removed from V and 5 bases from J, the gap between germline ends came to 12 bases. The V gene's germline CDR1 is SGHTA and CDR2 FQGNSA. This CDR3 is 14 amino acids long. The CDR3 sequence is CASSQRTENEKLFF. CDR3 bases read: TGTGCCAGCAGCCAAAGGACAGAGAATGAAAAA.

This clone was seen repeatedly, ten times or more. The CDR3 here is CASTPAGNTGELFF. The sequenced part of the CDR3 DNA is TGTGCCAGCACCCCAGCGGGAAACACCGGGGAG. This chain uses TRBV6-2 or TRBV6-3 with TRBJ2-2; 7 positions match TRBD2. The CDR3 extends 3 residues past the end of the read, so its final part is completed from the germline J gene. Germline values: CDR1 MNHEY, CDR2 SVGEGT. This CDR3 has 14 residues. The J segment lost 2 bases and the V segment lost 7 bases, leaving 4 bases of the junction unmatched.

In this sample, this clone turned up many times. Read sequence stops 3 residues before the CDR3 end, and the germline J gene provides the missing end. The rearrangement joins TRBV18 to TRBJ2-7, with D maybe TRBD1 (6 bases). The CDR3 is 13 amino acids. From germline, CDR1 is KGHSH and CDR2 LQKENI. V was trimmed by 3 bases and J by 1 base, leaving 7 bases between them. The sequenced part of the CDR3 DNA is TGTGCCAGCTCACCGGGACATTCCTACGAG. It codes for CASSPGHSYE. The complete CDR3 sequence is CASSPGHSYEQYF. The full variable domain, with the rest looked up from reference TRBV18 and TRBJ2-7, is NAGVMQNPRHLVRRRGQEARLRCSPMKGHSHVYWYRQLPEEGLKFMVYLQKENIIDESGMPKERFSAEFPKEGPSILRIQQVVRGDSAAYFCASSPGHSYEQYFGPGTRLTVT.

This clone was counted at least ten times. The DNA ends 3 residues before the CDR3 does, and the rest of the CDR3 is filled in from the germline J gene. The V gene is TRBV10-1, the J gene TRBJ1-1; D ambiguous. The CDR3 consists of 15 residues. Germline values: CDR1 WNHNN, CDR2 SYGVQD (reference sequence). V was trimmed by 6 bases and J by 0 bases, leaving 14 bases between them. The CDR3 region is CASSKTGELNTEAFF. Partial CDR3 DNA: TGCGCCAGCAGCAAAACCGGGGAATTGAACACTGAA.

This clone was observed many times. Read sequence stops 3 residues before the CDR3 end, and the germline J gene provides the missing end. The chain uses TRBV19 and TRBJ1-1; TRBD1 might be the D (5 bases). The CDR3 contains 15 residues. Germline assignment: CDR1 LNHDA and CDR2 SQIVND (reference sequence). Trimming pared 0 bases from V and 4 bases from J, leaving 12 bases between. The CDR3 loop reads CASSIEAGRSTEAFF. Incomplete CDR3 DNA: TGTGCCAGTAGTATAGAGGCAGGGCGGAGCACTGAA.

This clone was seen at least ten times. Read sequence stops 3 residues before the CDR3 end, and the germline J gene provides the missing end. This chain links TRBV10-3 with TRBJ1-3, with D unresolved. CDR1 and CDR2 from the germline V gene are ENHRY and SYGVKD. Trimming pared 3 bases from V and 0 bases from J, leaving 9 bases between. This CDR3 is built from 15 residues. CDR3 DNA, as far as it was read: TGTGCCATCAGTGACGACGGCGGCTCTGGAAACACC. It yields the protein CAISDDGGSGNT. The full CDR3 protein is CAISDDGGSGNTIYF.

The sample holds many counts of this clone. The CDR3 end is not reached by the read, which stops 3 residues before it; the germline J gene fills it in. The rearrangement joins TRBV6-2 or TRBV6-3 to TRBJ1-5; a possible D gene is TRBD1 (5 bases). Germline loops: CDR1 MNHEY, CDR2 SVGEGT. The CDR3 is 14 residues long. Trimming removed 2 bases at V and 2 bases at J, with 7 bases between. The covered CDR3 bases are TGTGCCAGCAGTTACATGACAGGCAATCAGCCC. Residues: CASSYMTGNQP. The full CDR3 protein reads CASSYMTGNQPQHF.

This clone came up a few times. The covered CDR3 bases are TGTGCCTCCCCGGGACTCTCCTTTTTCAATGAG. Encoded protein: CASPGLSFFNE. The full CDR3 reads CASPGLSFFNEQFF. V usage is TRBV6-4 and J usage is TRBJ2-1; weak D call: TRBD2 (6 bases). The read terminates 3 residues before the CDR3 end, so the remaining end is supplied by the germline J gene. V dropped 11 bases and J dropped 6 bases, with 20 bases sitting between them. Germline CDR1 MRHNA, CDR2 SNTAGT. CDR3 length equals 14 residues.

Regarding this clone: The read halts 3 residues ahead of the CDR3 end, with the missing end drawn from the germline J gene. V is TRBV11-1 and J is TRBJ1-2; D is ambiguous. The CDR3 sequence is 13 residues long. Germline CDR1 is SGHAT and CDR2 is FQDESV (reference sequence). CDR3 in amino acids: CASSPSSQGRYTF. CDR3 DNA, as far as it was read: TGTGCCAGCAGCCCAAGTTCCCAAGGTCGC.

This clone was seen many times. From the germline J gene comes the end of the CDR3, since the read stops 3 residues before it. The chain carries TRBV19 and TRBJ2-2; 13 positions agree with TRBD2. Germline CDR1 LNHDA, CDR2 SQIVND (reference sequence). This CDR3 is 16 amino acids long. The junction had 11 bases not matched to a gene; V was cut back by 11 bases and J by 5 bases. The sequenced part of the CDR3 DNA is TGTGCCGCGGGACTAGGACTAGCGGGAGAGACCGGGGAG. As protein: CAAGLGLAGETGE. The full CDR3 is CAAGLGLAGETGELFF. Full variable domain (remainder filled in from reference TRBV19 and TRBJ2-2): DGGITQSPKYLFRKEGQNVTLSCEQNLNHDAMYWYRQDPGQGLRLIYYSQIVNDFQKGDIAEGYSVSREKKESFPLTVTSAQKNPTAFYLCAAGLGLAGETGELFFGEGSRLTVL.

Turning to this clone: The CDR3 end is not reached by the read, which stops 3 residues before it; the germline J gene fills it in. This chain connects TRBV10-2 to TRBJ1-1; TRBD1 agrees at 11 bases. CDR1 WSHSY and CDR2 SAAADI come from the germline V gene. The CDR3 contains 15 residues. Here the CDR3 reads CASSTWTGGSARAFF. The sequenced CDR3 bases are TGCGCCAGCAGTACCTGGACAGGGGGCAGTGCGAGG.